Below are 27 T cell receptor beta chains sequenced from a single sample in a study of blood T cell repertoires in COVID-19. Measured with immunoSEQ multiplex PCR; TCRdb has only the in-frame clones, and not every one. The data contain approximately 110,000 clones, about 94% of them seen just once; the ten biggest clones take up around 2%. The sample taken for sequencing was peripheral blood. These receptors all stem from a man aged 50-60 years with COVID-19, enrolled during active disease.

V gene TRBV28 combines with J gene TRBJ1-1, with D possibly TRBD1 on 5 matching bases. The CDR3 totals 12 residues. V was shortened by 7 bases and J by 11 bases, with 17 bases between the two germline ends. The germline gives CDR1 MDHEN, CDR2 SYDVKM. The CDR3 sequence: CASTEGGGTAFF. DNA for the CDR3: TGTGCCAGCACTGAAGGTGGGGGGACGGCTTTCTTT.

This sequence joins TRBV5-1 and TRBJ2-3; TRBD2 matches 11 bases. The CDR3 totals 15 residues. Germline CDR1 and CDR2: SGHRS and YFSETQ. J was trimmed by 5 bases and V by 4 bases; bases with no gene match: 6. The CDR3 spells CASSLRLAGGDTQYF. Written as DNA, the CDR3 is TGCGCCAGCAGCCTGAGGCTAGCGGGAGGAGATACGCAGTATTTT.

The chain recombines TRBV28 with TRBJ2-5, with D possibly being TRBD1 (6 bases). From germline, CDR1 is MDHEN and CDR2 SYDVKM. V was shortened by 5 bases and J by 5 bases, with 15 bases between the two germline ends. This CDR3 has 14 amino acids. This CDR3 reads CASSEQGPLETQYF. CDR3 coding DNA: TGTGCCAGCAGTGAACAGGGTCCCCTTGAGACCCAGTACTTC.

This clone was counted once. The sample carries other DNA sequences with the same CDR3. J is TRBJ2-1 and V is TRBV28; 8 bases agree with TRBD1. The CDR3 contains 13 residues. The ends lost 4 bases at V and 6 bases at J; junction bases unmatched: 2. From germline, CDR1 is MDHEN and CDR2 SYDVKM. CDR3 loop: CASSSGQGNEQFF. As DNA, the CDR3 is TGTGCCAGCAGTTCTGGACAGGGCAATGAGCAGTTCTTC.

The chain employs TRBV3-1 (or the pseudogene TRBV3-2) and TRBJ2-6; D might be TRBD2 (5 bases). The germline V gene encodes CDR1 LGHDT and CDR2 YNNKEL (reference sequence). V was pared by 1 base and J by 1 base, with 8 bases between. The CDR3 contains 16 residues. The CDR3 sequence is CASSQASGSGANVLTF. The CDR3 coding sequence is TGTGCCAGCAGCCAAGCGTCGGGGTCTGGGGCCAACGTCCTGACTTTC.

This clone appeared once. The J gene is TRBJ2-1, the V gene TRBV11-2, with 9 nucleotides matching TRBD2. Germline V gene data show CDR1 as SGHAT and CDR2 as FQNNGV. CDR3 length: 15 residues. Trimming took 5 bases from V and 4 from J; bases not matched to a gene: 6. Written as DNA, the CDR3 is TGTGCCAGCAGCCAGAGGCTAGCGGGATACAATGAGCAGTTCTTC. Translated, it gives CASSQRLAGYNEQFF.

This clone was seen a few times. This rearrangement joins TRBV19 to TRBJ2-7; the match to TRBD1 covers 9 bases. CDR1 and CDR2 from the germline V gene are LNHDA and SQIVND (reference sequence). The ends lost 9 bases at V and 4 bases at J; junction bases unmatched: 13. The CDR3 length is 15 residues. The CDR3 sequence: CARDSGTGYRYEQYV. In DNA, the CDR3 is TGTGCCAGAGATTCCGGGACAGGGTATCGTTACGAGCAGTACGTC.

The rearrangement links TRBV18 to TRBJ2-7, with D possibly being TRBD2 (5 bases). Trimming pared 2 bases from V and 3 bases from J, leaving 8 bases between. CDR3 length equals 13 residues. Germline V gene data show CDR1 as KGHSH and CDR2 as LQKENI. The CDR3 nucleotides read TGTGCCAGCTCACCAATAGGGAGCTACGAGCAGTACTTC. Residues: CASSPIGSYEQYF.

The rearrangement uses TRBV18 and TRBJ2-7, with TRBD1 matching 8 bases. The CDR3 loop spans 15 amino acids. V lost 3 bases, J lost 2 bases, and 6 bases stayed unmatched. CDR1 and CDR2 (germline): KGHSH, LQKENI. In nucleotides, the CDR3 is TGTGCCAGCTCACCGACGACAGGGGATACCTACGAGCAGTACTTC. It codes for CASSPTTGDTYEQYF.

V usage is TRBV7-3 and J usage is TRBJ2-6; D gene uncertain. V was pared by 5 bases and J by 4 bases, with 12 bases between. CDR3 length equals 15 residues. Germline CDR1 and CDR2: SGHTA and FQGTGA. The CDR3 protein is CASSPTYLGANVLTF. The CDR3 bases are TGTGCCAGCAGCCCTACTTACTTGGGGGCCAACGTCCTGACTTTC.

This clone has only one observation. This chain uses TRBV5-1 with TRBJ1-6; D might be TRBD1 (5 bases). The V gene lost 0 bases and the J gene lost 5 bases, with 12 bases spanning the gap. CDR1 is SGHRS, CDR2 YFSETQ, per germline. The CDR3 is made up of 16 amino acids. The DNA of the CDR3 is TGCGCCAGCAGCTTGGCGGGCAGGGCACATAATTCACCCCTCCACTTT. It encodes CASSLAGRAHNSPLHF.

The chain links TRBV4-3 to TRBJ1-3, with D possibly matching TRBD1 (5 bases). Germline-derived CDR1 and CDR2 are LGHNA and YSLEER. This CDR3 spans 17 amino acids. Trimming took 1 base from V and 1 from J, leaving 14 bases between them. CDR3 in amino acids: CASSQVIMGLSGNTIYF. In nucleotides, the CDR3 is TGCGCCAGCAGCCAAGTTATTATGGGACTTTCTGGAAACACCATATATTTT.

This rearrangement joins TRBV9 to TRBJ2-3, with TRBD2 identical over 7 bases. This CDR3 is built from 14 residues. CDR1 is SGDLS, CDR2 YYNGEE, per germline. Unmatched junction bases numbered 8, after V lost 4 bases and J lost 6 bases. CDR3 coding DNA: TGTGCCAGCAGCCGTTTCGGGACTACTGATACGCAGTATTTT. This encodes CASSRFGTTDTQYF.

The genes are TRBV29-1 and TRBJ2-1; 8 bases align to TRBD1. Germline CDR1 is SQVTM and CDR2 is ANQGSEA. This CDR3 contains 13 residues. J was trimmed by 6 bases and V by 7 bases; bases with no gene match: 8. As DNA, the CDR3 is TGCAGCGGGGGACAGGCTAAAGGCAATGAGCAGTTCTTC. Its protein product is CSGGQAKGNEQFF.

The V call is TRBV6-2 or TRBV6-3, the J call TRBJ2-7; 8 bases match TRBD1. Germline CDR1 MNHEY, CDR2 SVGEGT. J lost 3 bases, V lost 2 bases, and 9 bases had no gene match. This CDR3 spans 16 amino acids. As DNA, the CDR3 is TGTGCCAGCAGTTACGGGACAGGAACCCTAGGCTACGAGCAGTACTTC. Its protein product is CASSYGTGTLGYEQYF.

V usage is TRBV4-3 and J usage is TRBJ2-5; weak D call: TRBD2 (5 bases). The germline gives CDR1 LGHNA, CDR2 YSLEER. The CDR3 is 21 amino acids. V was clipped by 0 bases and J by 2 bases, with 28 bases between them. CDR3 amino acids: CASSQDEYPGRFSAHQETQYF. In nucleotides, the CDR3 is TGCGCCAGCAGCCAAGATGAGTATCCGGGCAGATTTAGCGCGCATCAAGAGACCCAGTACTTC.

The V and J genes are TRBV20-1 and TRBJ2-3; a possible D gene is TRBD2 (6 bases). This CDR3 contains 14 residues. V was clipped by 3 bases and J by 4 bases, with 14 bases between them. The germline V gene encodes CDR1 DFQATT and CDR2 SNEGSKA (reference sequence). CDR3 in DNA: TGCAGTGCTAGTCGGGCGGGGATCGCAGATACGCAGTATTTT. Its translation is CSASRAGIADTQYF.

A few counts support this clone. The gene calls are TRBV3-1 (or the pseudogene TRBV3-2) and TRBJ1-2; 9 bases align to TRBD1. The length of the CDR3 is 14 residues. With V trimmed by 4 bases and J by 6 bases, 6 bases remained unmatched. Germline V gene lookup returns CDR1 LGHDT and CDR2 YNNKEL (reference sequence). DNA for the CDR3: TGTGCCAGCAGCCCCATGACAGGGGGTAATGGCTACACCTTC. Protein: CASSPMTGGNGYTF.

The chain has TRBV10-3 and TRBJ2-1; possibly TRBD1 for D (5 bases). This CDR3 is built from 14 residues. The germline V gene has CDR1 ENHRY and CDR2 SYGVKD. The ends were cut back, 6 bases at V and 3 bases at J, with 12 bases in the middle. This CDR3 is CAIREGAVYNEQFF. The CDR3 DNA reads as TGTGCCATCAGAGAAGGGGCCGTCTACAATGAGCAGTTCTTC.

This clone appeared once. The gene calls are TRBV9 and TRBJ2-7; TRBD1 might be the D (5 bases). V lost 0 bases and J 3 bases, leaving 13 bases between the germline ends. This CDR3 is 15 amino acids long. From germline, CDR1 is SGDLS and CDR2 YYNGEE. The chain's CDR3 is CASSVASGWDYEQYF. CDR3 DNA sequence: TGTGCCAGCAGCGTAGCCTCAGGGTGGGACTACGAGCAGTACTTC.

The rearrangement uses TRBV7-9 and TRBJ2-1; 7 bases line up with TRBD1. Germline CDR1 reads SEHNR; CDR2 reads FQNEAQ (reference sequence). V was clipped by 5 bases and J by 0 bases; unmatched bases: 7. CDR3 length: 16 residues. Here the CDR3 reads CASSVFRGSSYNEQFF. The DNA for the CDR3 is TGTGCCAGCAGCGTCTTCAGGGGGAGCTCCTACAATGAGCAGTTCTTC. Together with reference TRBV7-9 and TRBJ2-1, the CDR3 gives the full variable domain: DTGVSQNPRHKITKRGQNVTFRCDPISEHNRLYWYRQTLGQGPEFLTYFQNEAQLEKSRLLSDRFSAERPKGSFSTLEIQRTEQGDSAMYLCASSVFRGSSYNEQFFGPGTRLTVL.

This chain links TRBV11-2 with TRBJ2-7, with D uncertain. The CDR3 is 10 residues long. The V and J ends lost 5 bases and 4 bases respectively, with 3 bases between them. Germline V gene sequence: CDR1 SGHAT, CDR2 FQNNGV. For the CDR3, the DNA is TGTGCCAGCAGCCATTACGAGCAGTACGTC. Translated: CASSHYEQYV.

The chain joins TRBV7-9 to TRBJ2-3; 10 bases are shared with TRBD2. The trim removed 5 bases at V and 5 bases at J, leaving 7 bases unmatched. CDR1 and CDR2 (germline): SEHNR, FQNEAQ (reference sequence). CDR3 length: 15 amino acids. Here the CDR3 reads CASSPSGSDGDTQYF. CDR3 DNA: TGTGCCAGCAGCCCTAGCGGGAGTGACGGAGATACGCAGTATTTT.

This rearrangement joins TRBV29-1 to TRBJ2-2; 7 nucleotides line up with TRBD1. The CDR3 runs to 14 residues. Germline V gene lookup returns CDR1 SQVTM and CDR2 ANQGSEA. CDR3 nucleotide sequence: TGCAGTACTACCGGGACAGACAACACCGGGGAGCTGTTTTTT. It specifies CSTTGTDNTGELFF.

This chain connects TRBV19 to TRBJ2-5; 9 bases map to TRBD2. Germline assignment: CDR1 LNHDA and CDR2 SQIVND (reference sequence). The CDR3 contains 16 residues. The ends lost 6 bases at V and 5 bases at J; junction bases unmatched: 13. CDR3 coding DNA: TGTGCCAGTAGCGACCGTGATAGCGGGAGATTGGAGACCCAGTACTTC. It translates to CASSDRDSGRLETQYF.

This sequence joins TRBV29-1 and TRBJ1-2, with TRBD1 matching over 12 bases. Looked up from germline, CDR1 is SQVTM and CDR2 is ANQGSEA. The CDR3 has 13 amino acids. The J segment lost 5 bases and the V segment lost 6 bases, leaving 4 bases of the junction unmatched. In DNA form, the CDR3 reads TGCAGCGTCCGGGACAGGGGGCCTTATGGCTACACCTTC. It specifies CSVRDRGPYGYTF.

CDR3 residues: CASMRDRPGEKLFF. CDR3 DNA: TGTGCCAGTATGAGGGACAGGCCTGGTGAAAAACTGTTTTTT. The chain couples TRBV19 to TRBJ1-4; 8 bases fit TRBD1. This CDR3 spans 14 amino acids. V lost 7 bases and J lost 7; bases outside the gene matches: 8. Germline V gives CDR1 LNHDA, CDR2 SQIVND (reference sequence).